This is a list of T cell receptor beta chains from one sample in a study of CD8 T cell repertoires and HIV-1 epitope variants. What these receptors recognize is not known. Measured with immunoSEQ multiplex PCR; TCRdb has only the in-frame clones, and not every one. The data hold a few thousand clones, with around 71% observed a single time. The sequencing sample was made of cultured CD8+ T cells derived from PBMCs. The origin of the receptors is a male donor with HIV. The conserved cysteine and the conserved F or W are not part of the CDR3 here. D genes are given only for firm matches.

j_gene,d_gene,v_gene,CDR3aa
TRBJ2-7,NA,TRBV5-4,ASSTPDSSYEQY
TRBJ1-1,NA,TRBV5-4,ASSLAEGTEAF
TRBJ2-7,TRBD2,TRBV28,ASSPEAGVSEQY
TRBJ2-7,NA,TRBV10-3,AISAQTSYEQY
TRBJ1-4,NA,TRBV2,ASTRTRGEKLF
TRBJ2-1,TRBD2,TRBV7-9,ASSLLAGEGNEQF
TRBJ2-7,TRBD1,TRBV5-4,ASSWQSTRGLYEQY
TRBJ2-3,NA,TRBV5-4,ASSFGGGADTQY
TRBJ2-3,NA,TRBV19,ASTLTGSTDTQY
TRBJ1-1,NA,TRBV18,ASSPRDLLGNTEAF
TRBJ1-1,NA,TRBV19,ASRPEAMNTEAF
TRBJ2-2,TRBD2,TRBV28,ASRPAGGTGELF
TRBJ2-5,TRBD2,TRBV4-1,ASSQTSGIGETQY
TRBJ2-7,TRBD1,TRBV6-5,ASSSGPGQVAYEQY
TRBJ2-1,TRBD2,TRBV19,ASSIGLAGYEQF
TRBJ2-5,NA,TRBV19,ASSDEGRALETQY
TRBJ2-7,NA,TRBV7-7,ASSPDSSYEQY
TRBJ2-5,NA,TRBV7-8,ASSLLIQETQY
TRBJ2-3,NA,TRBV5-8,ASSPGSSHTDTQY
TRBJ2-5,NA,TRBV5-5,ASSLWGETQY
TRBJ2-1,NA,TRBV11-3,ASSFEGGNEQF
TRBJ1-2,TRBD1,TRBV5-4,ASSWQETGLGYT
TRBJ2-7,NA,TRBV29-1,SVEGYGYEQY
TRBJ1-1,TRBD1,TRBV29-1,SGDRDTEAF
TRBJ2-4,NA,TRBV19,ASSLGPGLGKNIQY
TRBJ1-1,NA,TRBV5-8,ASSLSVGSWNTEAF
TRBJ2-1,TRBD1,TRBV19,ASSISGGVEQF
TRBJ2-7,NA,TRBV5-1,ASSQRATYEQY
TRBJ2-1,TRBD2,TRBV7-2,ASSLTSGKNNEQF
TRBJ2-2,TRBD2,TRBV6-5,ASSYSAGGNTGELF
TRBJ2-5,TRBD2,TRBV5-4,ASSWGPGGQETQY
TRBJ2-2,NA,TRBV13,ASSPGRGNTGELF
TRBJ2-2,NA,TRBV21-1,ASSNRQTGELF
TRBJ1-3,NA,TRBV5-1,ASSLDGNTIY
TRBJ1-1,NA,TRBV21-1,ASSIQGDRPSTPQAF
TRBJ2-5,NA,TRBV5-1,ASSEGRSSWETQY
TRBJ1-1,NA,TRBV6-5,ASALQGNTEAF
TRBJ2-1,TRBD1,TRBV4-3,ASSQDEGANEQF
TRBJ2-7,NA,TRBV11-1,ASSLRAGEQY
TRBJ2-2,NA,TRBV6-6,ASSYSEGLDPGELF
TRBJ2-7,TRBD1,TRBV7-9,ASSEIQGAINEQY
TRBJ1-4,NA,TRBV28,ASSFPLLRGGKLF
TRBJ2-7,NA,TRBV27,ASSLQAGSSYEQY
TRBJ2-7,NA,TRBV6-5,ASSPGAITYEQY
TRBJ1-1,NA,TRBV11-2,ASSLGAPREAF
TRBJ2-1,TRBD2,TRBV29-1,SVRGLAMDEQF
TRBJ1-1,TRBD1,TRBV6-1,ASSVDRGATEAF
TRBJ2-3,NA,TRBV5-1,ASSPTPSGSTDTQY
TRBJ2-1,TRBD2,TRBV18,ASSSTSGDYNEQF
TRBJ1-5,NA,TRBV7-8,ASSLARWQANQPQH